One and the same sample provided the 14 T cell receptor beta chains below, sequenced in a study of cytomegalovirus exposure and HLA in healthy donors. A multiplex PCR was run with 60 Vbeta primers and 13 Jbeta primers. Method: immunoSEQ multiplex PCR; TCRdb's copy keeps in-frame clones and lacks some. The table includes 100,000 to 150,000 clones, about three quarters detected once. Sequences were obtained from PBMCs. The source is a woman aged 55-70 years in good health and CMV-seropositive.

This rearrangement joins TRBV4-2 to TRBJ1-3; weak D call: TRBD1 (5 bases). The CDR3 totals 17 residues. The V gene's germline CDR1 is LGHNA and CDR2 YNFKEQ. V lost 1 base and J 0 bases, leaving 13 bases between the germline ends. CDR3 DNA sequence: TGTGCCAGCAGCCAAGGGTACAGGACGAGCTCTGGAAACACCATATATTTT. This codes for CASSQGYRTSSGNTIYF.

This chain joins TRBV18 and TRBJ2-1; TRBD2 aligns across 10 bases. V shed 3 bases and J 4 bases; nucleotides not matched to a gene: 3. Germline values: CDR1 KGHSH, CDR2 LQKENI. The CDR3 loop spans 15 amino acids. The CDR3 sequence is CASSPWTSGYNEQFF. CDR3 nucleotides: TGTGCCAGCTCACCGTGGACTAGCGGTTACAATGAGCAGTTCTTC.

For the CDR3, the DNA is TGCGCCAGCAGCCAGACAGGGGGCGACACCGGGGAGCTGTTTTTT. This gives the protein CASSQTGGDTGELFF. The rearrangement links TRBV5-1 to TRBJ2-2; 10 positions agree with TRBD1. Germline values: CDR1 SGHRS, CDR2 YFSETQ. J was trimmed by 3 bases and V by 4 bases; bases with no gene match: 3. CDR3 length: 15 residues. The complete variable domain, with remaining parts taken from reference TRBV5-1 and TRBJ2-2, reads KAGVTQTPRYLIKTRGQQVTLSCSPISGHRSVSWYQQTPGQGLQFLFEYFSETQRNKGNFPGRFSGRQFSNSRSEMNVSTLELGDSALYLCASSQTGGDTGELFFGEGSRLTVL.

The chain couples TRBV9 to TRBJ2-4, with no clear D. The CDR3 spans 14 residues. CDR1 is SGDLS and CDR2 is YYNGEE in the germline V gene. V was pared by 0 bases and J by 0 bases, with 4 bases between. The CDR3 here is CASSVGLAKNIQYF. The DNA of the CDR3 is TGTGCCAGCAGCGTAGGACTAGCCAAAAACATTCAGTACTTC.

The rearrangement joins TRBV10-3 to TRBJ2-1; 9 bases line up with TRBD1. The V segment lost 10 bases and the J segment 6 bases; nucleotides outside the gene matches: 7. CDR3 length: 13 residues. CDR1 is ENHRY, CDR2 SYGVKD, per germline. CDR3 protein: CATASQGANEQFF. As DNA, the CDR3 is TGTGCCACCGCGTCACAGGGGGCCAATGAGCAGTTCTTC.

DNA of the CDR3: TGTGCCATCAGTGAGTTATGGACAGGGGACAATGAGCAGTTCTTC. Translation gives CAISELWTGDNEQFF. The chain joins TRBV10-3 to TRBJ2-1; 9 nucleotides line up with TRBD1. The CDR3 totals 15 residues. With 1 base clipped from V and 5 bases from J, the junction kept 3 bases outside the gene matches. CDR1 is ENHRY and CDR2 is SYGVKD in the germline V gene.

The chain recombines TRBV9 with TRBJ1-4; D is perhaps TRBD1 (6 bases). The V gene lost 4 bases and the J gene lost 4 bases, with 11 bases spanning the gap. CDR1 is SGDLS, CDR2 YYNGEE, per germline. The CDR3 is made up of 14 amino acids. Here the CDR3 reads CASSPRTDNEKLFF. CDR3 coding DNA: TGTGCCAGCAGCCCCCGGACAGATAATGAAAAACTGTTTTTT.

V and J are TRBV6-1 and TRBJ1-1; the D gene is possibly TRBD1 (6 bases). In germline, CDR1 is MNHNS, CDR2 SASEGT. This CDR3 region has 13 residues. Trimming took off 8 bases at V and 5 bases at J, with 15 bases between the two ends. CDR3 sequence: CASGRQGLTEAFF. The DNA of the CDR3 is TGTGCCAGCGGACGGCAGGGGCTAACTGAAGCTTTCTTT.

The chain joins TRBV7-2 to TRBJ2-7, with D perhaps TRBD1 (6 bases). Germline V lookup: CDR1 SGHTA, CDR2 FQGNSA. The germline V and J ends were trimmed by 4 bases and 1 base, with 14 bases remaining between them. The CDR3 loop spans 15 amino acids. CDR3 residues: CASSYKGDTSYEQYF. The CDR3 DNA is TGTGCCAGCAGCTACAAAGGGGACACATCCTACGAGCAGTACTTC.

The rearrangement joins TRBV29-1 to TRBJ2-7, with no clear D. The CDR3 is 13 residues long. V was trimmed by 0 bases and J by 3 bases, leaving 9 bases between them. Germline loops: CDR1 SQVTM, CDR2 ANQGSEA. The CDR3 nucleotides are TGCAGCGTTGAAGATCCATCGGGCTACGAGCAGTACTTC. Its protein is CSVEDPSGYEQYF.

The V and J genes are TRBV7-3 and TRBJ1-1; D is perhaps TRBD1 (6 bases). The V and J ends lost 5 bases and 1 base respectively, with 17 bases between them. There are 16 residues in the CDR3. CDR1 is SGHTA, CDR2 FQGTGA, per germline. The CDR3: CASSPTGPRANTEAFF. CDR3 sequence (DNA): TGTGCCAGCAGCCCCACAGGGCCAAGAGCGAACACTGAAGCTTTCTTT.

V is TRBV11-1 and J is TRBJ1-1, with TRBD1 matching over 7 bases. The CDR3 is 13 residues long. CDR1 is SGHAT, CDR2 FQDESV, per germline (reference sequence). V gave up 4 bases and J gave up 5 bases; unmatched junction bases: 4. The CDR3 reads CASSSDRDTEAFF. CDR3 nucleotides: TGTGCCAGCAGCTCCGACAGGGATACTGAAGCTTTCTTT.

The genes are TRBV11-2 and TRBJ1-1; D is ambiguous. From germline, CDR1 is SGHAT and CDR2 FQNNGV. V gave up 5 bases and J gave up 10 bases, with 14 bases separating them. The CDR3 has 12 residues. The CDR3 protein is CASSLLGGRAFF. In nucleotides, the CDR3 is TGTGCCAGCAGCCTTCTAGGAGGTCGAGCTTTCTTT.

The V and J genes are TRBV5-1 and TRBJ2-3, with 8 bases aligning to TRBD2. With V trimmed by 2 bases and J by 1 base, 6 bases remained unmatched. This CDR3 is 16 amino acids long. Germline values: CDR1 SGHRS, CDR2 YFSETQ. CDR3: CASSFIGGVGTDTQYF. The CDR3 DNA is TGCGCCAGCAGCTTCATCGGGGGGGTCGGCACAGATACGCAGTATTTT.